The T cell receptor beta chain described here comes from a study of early T cells in non-severe SARS-CoV-2 infection. Study in general: Bulk RNA isolated from unsorted whole blood underwent sequencing; chains were not paired.

Study-wide results and caveats: Private and CD4 specificities were missed by VDJdb matching, which favored anti-spike CD8 responses.

This clonotype was observed at least ten times. No antigen is known for it. Trimming took 3 bases from V and 6 from J, leaving 12 bases between them. Germline assignment: CDR1 LNHDA and CDR2 SQIVND (reference sequence). This CDR3 is 14 amino acids long. Individual cDNA molecules received unique molecular identifiers. TCRdb redid the calling of the 5' RACE reads with MiXCR, one entry per CDR3 protein. The profile shows fewer than 85,000 distinct CDR3 sequences, 12% of them singletons. The sample comprised whole blood. J is TRBJ1-5 and V is TRBV19; D may be TRBD1 (5 bases). The TCR sequence derives from an adult who was a healthcare worker with PCR-confirmed SARS-CoV-2 infection or an uninfected control (not recorded which). Written as DNA, the CDR3 is TGTGCCAGTAGTATCCAGGGACTCGGTCAGCCCCAGCATTTT. The encoded protein is CASSIQGLGQPQHF.